This T cell receptor beta chain originates from a study of CD8+CD57+ T cells in acquired aplastic anemia. Study summary: CD4+ and CD8+ cells, once sorted, gave DNA averaging about 3 ug.

CD8+CD57+ cell expansion, shown by flow cytometry, had occurred in the patients selected for sequencing. Therapy had not been given to patients before blood sampling. The V and J ends lost 6 bases and 5 bases, in that order; junction bases with no gene match: 10. CDR3 length: 15 residues. Genomic DNA, the template, was used for profiling of the TCR beta VDJ and CDR3. TCRdb redid the calling of the reads with MiXCR, one entry per CDR3 protein. The sample gives fewer than 250,000 distinct CDR3 sequences, around 45% of which show up once; roughly 8% is in the top ten. The TCR comes from a human donor with aplastic anemia. This chain uses TRBV12-3 or TRBV12-4 with TRBJ1-1; 9 bases map to TRBD1. The material sequenced was sorted CD4+, CD8+, or CD8+CD57+ T cells (not recorded which) from PBMCs. This chain's CDR3 is CASSHGQGKLTEAFF. CDR3 nucleotide sequence: TGTGCCAGCAGCCATGGACAGGGGAAACTGACTGAAGCTTTCTTT.